These 29 T cell receptor beta chains originate from one sample sequenced in a study of cytomegalovirus exposure and HLA in healthy donors. Libraries were prepared by immunoSEQ multiplex PCR; TCRdb keeps only in-frame clonotypes and omits some of them. This table has approximately 140,000 clones, approximately 84% appearing once. Material: PBMCs. All receptors derive from a woman in her twenties or thirties in good health and CMV-seronegative.

The chain is built from TRBV11-1 and TRBJ2-1, with TRBD1 matching 9 bases. Germline V gene data show CDR1 as SGHAT and CDR2 as FQDESV (reference sequence). This CDR3 is 16 amino acids long. The ends lost 4 bases at V and 0 bases at J; junction bases unmatched: 4. CDR3 nucleotides: TGTGCCAGCAGCTCGACGGGACAGGGCTCCTACAATGAGCAGTTCTTC. It is translated as CASSSTGQGSYNEQFF.

The V gene is TRBV6-1, the J gene TRBJ2-7; D might be TRBD2 (5 bases). Germline-derived CDR1 and CDR2 are MNHNS and SASEGT. V was cut by 0 bases and J by 5 bases, with 11 bases left in between. CDR3 length: 14 residues. The CDR3 DNA is TGTGCCAGCAGTGAAGCGCCGAGAGCGGACGAGCAGTACTTC. As protein: CASSEAPRADEQYF.

The chain recombines TRBV5-1 with TRBJ1-6; D ambiguous. Trimming took 0 bases from V and 8 from J, leaving 3 bases between them. This CDR3 has 12 residues. The germline gives CDR1 SGHRS, CDR2 YFSETQ. The CDR3 loop reads CASSLADSPLHF. DNA for the CDR3: TGCGCCAGCAGCTTGGCCGATTCACCCCTCCACTTT. Looking up the rest from reference TRBV5-1 and TRBJ1-6 gives the full variable domain: KAGVTQTPRYLIKTRGQQVTLSCSPISGHRSVSWYQQTPGQGLQFLFEYFSETQRNKGNFPGRFSGRQFSNSRSEMNVSTLELGDSALYLCASSLADSPLHFGNGTRLTVT.

The chain combines TRBV7-2 with TRBJ1-1; 9 bases are shared with TRBD1. Per germline, CDR1 SGHTA and CDR2 FQGNSA. V shed 5 bases, J shed 3 bases, and the junction held 7 bases outside the gene matches. The CDR3 covers 15 residues. For the CDR3, the DNA is TGTGCCAGCAGCCTAAAGACAGGGGGAGACACTGAAGCTTTCTTT. It codes for CASSLKTGGDTEAFF.

The V gene is TRBV7-8, the J gene TRBJ1-5; 7 positions agree with TRBD1. Germline assignment: CDR1 SGHVS and CDR2 FQNEAQ. The V segment lost 5 bases and the J segment 3 bases; nucleotides outside the gene matches: 7. The CDR3 totals 15 residues. The CDR3 DNA sequence: TGTGCCAGCAGCACCGGGACAGAATTCAATCAGCCCCAGCATTTT. Encoded protein: CASSTGTEFNQPQHF.

The gene calls are TRBV5-6 and TRBJ1-4; D is ambiguous. Trimming shortened V by 3 bases and J by 7 bases, and 13 bases separated the two germline ends. Per the germline V gene, CDR1 is SGHDT and CDR2 is YYEEEE. This CDR3 has 14 amino acids. CDR3 in amino acids: CASSSLRASEKLFF. CDR3 DNA sequence: TGTGCCAGCAGCTCTCTGAGGGCGAGTGAAAAACTGTTTTTT.

The V gene is TRBV18, the J gene TRBJ2-7; TRBD1 matches at 8 bases. Unmatched junction bases numbered 12, after V lost 6 bases and J lost 5 bases. Germline loops: CDR1 KGHSH, CDR2 LQKENI. The CDR3 is 15 amino acids. CDR3 in amino acids: CASSSPTGVRDEQYF. CDR3 coding DNA: TGTGCCAGCTCCTCGCCGACAGGGGTTCGCGACGAGCAGTACTTC.

Concerning this clone itself: One junction end does not reproduce the germline sequence, and a read error may be involved. The CDR3 sequence is CVSSLGQNTNYGYTF. As DNA, the CDR3 is TGCGTCAGCAGCTTGGGACAGAACACTAACTATGGCTACACCTTC. The rearrangement links TRBV5-1 to TRBJ1-2; 7 nucleotides line up with TRBD1. The CDR3 is made up of 15 amino acids. Germline CDR1 reads SGHRS; CDR2 reads YFSETQ. The full variable domain, completed using reference TRBV5-1 and TRBJ1-2, is KAGVTQTPRYLIKTRGQQVTLSCSPISGHRSVSWYQQTPGQGLQFLFEYFSETQRNKGNFPGRFSGRQFSNSRSEMNVSTLELGDSALYLCVSSLGQNTNYGYTFGSGTRLTVV.

The chain carries TRBV30 and TRBJ1-2, with D perhaps TRBD1 (5 bases). The V and J ends lost 4 bases and 13 bases respectively, with 19 bases between them. The length of the CDR3 is 12 residues. Germline CDR1 and CDR2: GTSNPN and SVGIG (reference sequence). The chain's CDR3 is CAWISVGGVCTF. Written as DNA, the CDR3 is TGTGCCTGGATTTCGGTGGGGGGTGTTTGCACCTTC. The full variable domain, its missing parts supplied by reference TRBV30 and TRBJ1-2, is SQTIHQWPATLVQPVGSPLSLECTVEGTSNPNLYWYRQAAGRGLQLLFYSVGIGQISSEVPQNLSASRPQDRQFILSSKKLLLSDSGFYLCAWISVGGVCTFGSGTRLTVV.

A word on this clone: In the same sample, other DNA sequences code for this CDR3. The rearrangement joins TRBV5-1 to TRBJ1-2; a possible D gene is TRBD1 (6 bases). Germline loops: CDR1 SGHRS, CDR2 YFSETQ. V lost 2 bases and J lost 8, with 13 bases in between. The length of the CDR3 is 13 residues. Written as DNA, the CDR3 is TGCGCCAGCAGCTTAAGGACAGAGGGGGGCTACACCTTC. Protein: CASSLRTEGGYTF.

The chain employs TRBV7-8 and TRBJ2-5; TRBD1 matches 9 bases. V shed 4 bases and J 5 bases; nucleotides not matched to a gene: 5. The V gene's germline CDR1 is SGHVS and CDR2 FQNEAQ. The CDR3 totals 14 residues. CDR3 DNA: TGTGCCAGCAGCTCGACAGGGGGGGCGGAGACCCAGTACTTC. Encoded protein: CASSSTGGAETQYF.

V gene TRBV2 combines with J gene TRBJ1-2; no reliable D call. The V end lost 4 bases, the J end lost 4 bases, and 7 bases lay between the germline ends. This CDR3 has 12 residues. CDR1 is SNHLY and CDR2 is FYNNEI in the germline V gene. The CDR3 loop is CASSVSGYGYTF. CDR3 in DNA: TGTGCCAGCAGTGTTAGTGGCTATGGCTACACCTTC. Combining the CDR3 with reference TRBV2 and TRBJ1-2 gives the whole variable domain EPEVTQTPSHQVTQMGQEVILRCVPISNHLYFYWYRQILGQKVEFLVSFYNNEISEKSEIFDDQFSVERPDGSNFTLKIRSTKLEDSAMYFCASSVSGYGYTFGSGTRLTVV.

The chain carries TRBV9 and TRBJ2-5, with 11 bases aligning to TRBD2. Looked up from germline, CDR1 is SGDLS and CDR2 is YYNGEE. The CDR3 runs to 17 residues. Trimming cost V 0 bases and J 4 bases; bases outside gene matches: 8. CDR3 nucleotides: TGTGCCAGCAGCGTAGGCAATAGCGGGGGGGCAGGAGAGACCCAGTACTTC. It translates to CASSVGNSGGAGETQYF.

V gene TRBV7-8 combines with J gene TRBJ2-3; D remains unclear. The length of the CDR3 is 15 residues. V was clipped by 5 bases and J by 1 base, with 13 bases between them. Germline V gene data show CDR1 as SGHVS and CDR2 as FQNEAQ. CDR3 nucleotides: TGTGCCAGCAGCGCCCGGTTTGAGGGCACAGATACGCAGTATTTT. Its protein is CASSARFEGTDTQYF.

The genes are TRBV28 and TRBJ1-1; maybe TRBD1 (5 bases). Germline V CDR1 and CDR2: MDHEN, SYDVKM. Trimming stripped 6 bases from V and 1 base from J, with 12 bases between. The CDR3 length is 14 residues. The CDR3 DNA sequence: TGTGCCAGCAGCCAGGGACTGTGGAACACTGAAGCTTTCTTT. Amino acid sequence: CASSQGLWNTEAFF.

In its sample, this clone was seen once. The chain has TRBV29-1 and TRBJ2-2, with a weak D call TRBD1 (7 bases). This CDR3 has 13 amino acids. CDR1 and CDR2 (germline): SQVTM, ANQGSEA. V shed 5 bases and J shed 5 bases, with 12 bases lying between them. The CDR3 spells CSVLSGGTGELFF. In nucleotides, the CDR3 is TGCAGCGTTCTGTCAGGGGGGACCGGGGAGCTGTTTTTT.

This sequence joins TRBV11-2 and TRBJ2-3, with D tentatively TRBD1 (6 bases). CDR3 length: 15 amino acids. V lost 5 bases and J 2 bases, leaving 14 bases between the germline ends. Per the germline V gene, CDR1 is SGHAT and CDR2 is FQNNGV. This CDR3 reads CASSRWGRVTDTQYF. Written as DNA, the CDR3 is TGTGCCAGCAGCCGCTGGGGGCGAGTCACAGATACGCAGTATTTT.

The V gene is TRBV18, the J gene TRBJ1-4; D is unresolved. The CDR3 sequence is 14 residues long. Trimming shortened V by 3 bases and J by 8 bases, and 13 bases separated the two germline ends. Per germline, CDR1 KGHSH and CDR2 LQKENI. The DNA for the CDR3 is TGTGCCAGCTCACCTAAGGGAACGGGGGAAAAACTGTTTTTT. Its translation: CASSPKGTGEKLFF.

This sequence joins TRBV6-5 and TRBJ1-1, with D tentatively TRBD1 (5 bases). Germline-derived CDR1 and CDR2 are MNHEY and SVGAGI. This CDR3 has 14 amino acids. The germline V and J ends were trimmed by 6 bases and 4 bases, with 15 bases remaining between them. CDR3 bases: TGTGCCAGCAGATACGGGGGGGAGAGCACTGAAGCTTTCTTT. It codes for CASRYGGESTEAFF.

The chain has TRBV7-2 and TRBJ1-3; 8 nucleotides agree with TRBD1. The germline gives CDR1 SGHTA, CDR2 FQGNSA. This CDR3 region has 19 residues. Unmatched junction bases numbered 19, after V lost 5 bases and J lost 4 bases. The CDR3 DNA reads TGTGCCAGCAGCGCCGCGGGGACCGTGACAGGGGCCTTCGGAAACACCATATATTTT. Residues: CASSAAGTVTGAFGNTIYF.

The chain couples TRBV18 to TRBJ2-7; TRBD2 might be the D (7 bases). The CDR3 totals 14 residues. V was trimmed by 3 bases and J by 4 bases, leaving 13 bases between them. Germline V gives CDR1 KGHSH, CDR2 LQKENI. The CDR3 region has the DNA TGTGCCAGCTCACCCGCAGGGGAGGGTTACGAGCAGTACTTC. Protein product: CASSPAGEGYEQYF.

This chain connects TRBV27 to TRBJ2-7, with D possibly being TRBD1 (6 bases). Trimming took 5 bases from V and 1 from J, leaving 9 bases between them. Germline V gene sequence: CDR1 MNHEY, CDR2 SMNVEV (reference sequence). CDR3 length: 13 residues. This CDR3 is CASSRGQSYEQYF. In DNA, the CDR3 is TGTGCCAGCAGTCGGGGACAATCCTACGAGCAGTACTTC.

The CDR3, as DNA: TGTGCCAGCAGTCGGGTCCAATCGGGATCCATGAGCAATCAGCCCCAGCATTTT. Translation gives CASSRVQSGSMSNQPQHF. The chain employs TRBV2 and TRBJ1-5, with D unclear. CDR1 and CDR2 from the germline V gene are SNHLY and FYNNEI. The ends were cut back, 5 bases at V and 1 base at J, with 21 bases in the middle. This CDR3 is built from 18 residues.

This chain connects TRBV7-9 to TRBJ1-6; 9 bases are a match to TRBD1. Germline V gene sequence: CDR1 SEHNR, CDR2 FQNEAQ (reference sequence). V dropped 10 bases and J dropped 7; count of bases not matched to a gene: 8. The CDR3 runs 14 residues. The DNA of the CDR3 is TGTGCCACGCAACAGGGGGCTCGCAATTCACCCCTCCACTTT. Its protein is CATQQGARNSPLHF. Full variable domain (remainder filled in from reference TRBV7-9 and TRBJ1-6): DTGVSQNPRHKITKRGQNVTFRCDPISEHNRLYWYRQTLGQGPEFLTYFQNEAQLEKSRLLSDRFSAERPKGSFSTLEIQRTEQGDSAMYLCATQQGARNSPLHFGNGTRLTVT.

Here the CDR3 DNA reads TGTGCCAGTAGTATTGGTTTGGTAGCGGGGGGTCGGGGAGATACGCAGTATTTT. Its translation is CASSIGLVAGGRGDTQYF. The rearrangement joins TRBV19 to TRBJ2-3; 10 bases align to TRBD2. CDR1 LNHDA and CDR2 SQIVND come from the germline V gene (reference sequence). V lost 3 bases to trimming and J lost 5 bases; unmatched junction nucleotides: 14. CDR3 length: 18 amino acids.

This clone has only one observation. The chain has TRBV5-1 and TRBJ2-3; D is undetermined. V was clipped by 3 bases and J by 5 bases, with 7 bases between them. The length of the CDR3 is 12 residues. The germline gives CDR1 SGHRS, CDR2 YFSETQ. The DNA of the CDR3 is TGCGCCAGCAGCTCCCTAGGAGATACGCAGTATTTT. It specifies CASSSLGDTQYF.

The chain has TRBV5-4 and TRBJ2-5, with D maybe TRBD2 (6 bases). Germline CDR1 reads SGHNT; CDR2 reads YYREEE (reference sequence). V was trimmed by 0 bases and J by 5 bases, leaving 11 bases between them. The CDR3 runs to 14 residues. The CDR3, as DNA: TGTGCCAGCAGCTTGGCACTAGCAGGGGAGACCCAGTACTTC. Protein product: CASSLALAGETQYF.

The V gene is TRBV7-2, the J gene TRBJ1-6; 7 bases fit TRBD1. The germline CDR1 and CDR2 sequences are SGHTA and FQGNSA. CDR3 length: 17 residues. Losses at the gene ends were 2 bases for V and 6 bases for J; bases not matched to a gene: 10. This chain's CDR3 is CASSLRWAGGSNSPLHF. The DNA of the CDR3 is TGTGCCAGCAGCTTAAGGTGGGCAGGGGGTAGTAATTCACCCCTCCACTTT. The entire variable domain, with the rest obtained from reference TRBV7-2 and TRBJ1-6, is as follows: GAGVSQSPSNKVTEKGKDVELRCDPISGHTALYWYRQSLGQGLEFLIYFQGNSAPDKSGLPSDRFSAERTGGSVSTLTIQRTQQEDSAVYLCASSLRWAGGSNSPLHFGNGTRLTVT.

Worth noting for this clone: This specimen includes other DNA sequences encoding the same CDR3. The chain is built from TRBV7-2 and TRBJ2-2, with D possibly being TRBD2 (6 bases). This CDR3 is built from 14 residues. The V end lost 1 base, the J end lost 5 bases, and 8 bases lay between the germline ends. The germline gives CDR1 SGHTA, CDR2 FQGNSA. This chain's CDR3 is CASSLGGGTGELFF. In nucleotides, the CDR3 is TGTGCCAGCAGCTTAGGTGGGGGGACCGGGGAGCTGTTTTTT.